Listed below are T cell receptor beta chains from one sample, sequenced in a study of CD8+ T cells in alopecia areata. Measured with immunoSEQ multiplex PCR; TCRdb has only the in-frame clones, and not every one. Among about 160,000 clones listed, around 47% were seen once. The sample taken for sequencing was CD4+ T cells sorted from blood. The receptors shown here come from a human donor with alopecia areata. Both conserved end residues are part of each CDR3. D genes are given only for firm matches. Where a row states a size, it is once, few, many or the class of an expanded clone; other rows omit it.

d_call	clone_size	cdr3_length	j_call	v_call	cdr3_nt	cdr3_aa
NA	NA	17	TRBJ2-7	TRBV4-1	TGCGCCAGCAGCCAAGCGCGGGACAGCTCCTATGGCTACGAGCAGTACTTC	CASSQARDSSYGYEQYF
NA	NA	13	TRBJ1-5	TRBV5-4	TGTGCCAGCAGCTTGGACCAGAATCAGCCCCAGCATTTT	CASSLDQNQPQHF
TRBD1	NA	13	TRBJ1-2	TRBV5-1	TGCGCCAGCAGCTTCTCAGGGGGGTATGGCTACACCTTC	CASSFSGGYGYTF
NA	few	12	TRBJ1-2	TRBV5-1	TGCGCCAGCAGCTTGGGGGCGGCAGGCTACACCTTC	CASSLGAAGYTF
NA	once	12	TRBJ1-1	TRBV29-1	TGCAGCGTAAGGGGATCGAACACTGAAGCTTTCTTT	CSVRGSNTEAFF
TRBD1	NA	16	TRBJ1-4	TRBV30	TGTGCCTGGAGTGTAGGCCCAGGGACAGGGGGTGAAAAACTGTTTTTT	CAWSVGPGTGGEKLFF
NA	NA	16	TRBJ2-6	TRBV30	TGTGCCTGGAGTGTACTGGGGGGCCGGGGGGCCAACGTCCTGACTTTC	CAWSVLGGRGANVLTF
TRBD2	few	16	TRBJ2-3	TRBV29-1	TGCAGCGTTGAGTGGCGGACTAGCGGGAGAGTAGATACGCAGTATTTT	CSVEWRTSGRVDTQYF
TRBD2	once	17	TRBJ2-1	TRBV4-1	TGCGCCAGCAGCCAGGGTGGAGGGACTATCTCCTTCCATGAGCAGTTCTTC	CASSQGGGTISFHEQFF
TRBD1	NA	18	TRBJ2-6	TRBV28	TGTGCCAGCAGTTTGCTGGGACAGGGGGCTTACGGGGCCAACGTCCTGACTTTC	CASSLLGQGAYGANVLTF
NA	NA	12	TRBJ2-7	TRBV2	TGTGCCAGCAGTGGTTGGAGAGACGAGCAGTACTTC	CASSGWRDEQYF
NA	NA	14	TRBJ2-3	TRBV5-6	TGTGCCAGCACCGAGGACCCCTCCAGGGATACGCAGTATTTT	CASTEDPSRDTQYF
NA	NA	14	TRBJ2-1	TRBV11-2	TGTGCCAGCACCCCGACTGACTCCTACAATGAGCAGTTCTTC	CASTPTDSYNEQFF
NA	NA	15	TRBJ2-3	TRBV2	TGTGCCAGCAGTGTCAACGGGGTTAGCACAGATACGCAGTATTTT	CASSVNGVSTDTQYF
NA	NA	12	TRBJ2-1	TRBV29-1	TGCAGCGTTCATGGGGGCGTCAATGAGCAGTTCTTC	CSVHGGVNEQFF
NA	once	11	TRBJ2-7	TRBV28	TGTGCCAGCAGCAACATGAACGAGCAGTACTTC	CASSNMNEQYF
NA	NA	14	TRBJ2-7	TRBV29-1	TGCAGCGTTGAAGCCCCTGACCCGATATACGAGCAGTACTTC	CSVEAPDPIYEQYF
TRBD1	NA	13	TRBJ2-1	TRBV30	TGTGCCTGGAGTTCTGCAGGGGGCGATGAGCAGTTCTTC	CAWSSAGGDEQFF
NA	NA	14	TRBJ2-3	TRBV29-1	TGCAGCGTTGCTTTTGCGGGTGGCACAGATACGCAGTATTTT	CSVAFAGGTDTQYF
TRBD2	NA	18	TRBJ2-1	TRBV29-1	TGCAGCGTCCTTTCCGGGACTAGCGGGAGGGTCCCCTACAATGAGCAGTTCTTC	CSVLSGTSGRVPYNEQFF
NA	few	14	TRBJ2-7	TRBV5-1	TGCGCCAGCAGCTTGGAGCAAGCTCGGTACGAGCAGTACTTC	CASSLEQARYEQYF
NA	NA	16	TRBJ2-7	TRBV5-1	TGCGCCAGCAGAATGGACTCAAAACCCAAGGGCTACGAGCAGTACTTC	CASRMDSKPKGYEQYF
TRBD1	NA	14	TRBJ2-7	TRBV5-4	TGTGCCAGCAGCTTCGGACAGGGGCCCTACGAGCAGTACTTC	CASSFGQGPYEQYF
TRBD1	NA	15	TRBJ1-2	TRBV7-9	TGTGCCAGCAGCGTGACAGGGGGCGCAGATTATGGCTACACCTTC	CASSVTGGADYGYTF
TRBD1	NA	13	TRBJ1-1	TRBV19	TGTGCCAGTAGTACATCAGGGGGCACTGAAGCTTTCTTT	CASSTSGGTEAFF
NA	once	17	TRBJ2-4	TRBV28	TGTGCCAGCAGTTCCAGACCAGGGATTAGGACCAAAAACATTCAGTACTTC	CASSSRPGIRTKNIQYF
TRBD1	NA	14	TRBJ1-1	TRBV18	TGTGCCAGCTCACCGAAGGACAGGGAAGGTGAAGCTTTCTTT	CASSPKDREGEAFF
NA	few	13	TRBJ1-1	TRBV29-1	TGCAGCGTGCCTGACCTGTGGAACACTGAAGCTTTCTTT	CSVPDLWNTEAFF
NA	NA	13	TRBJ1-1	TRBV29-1	TGCAGCGTTGCGGCAGGAACACCGATTGAAGCTTTCTTT	CSVAAGTPIEAFF
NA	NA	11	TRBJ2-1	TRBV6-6	TGTGCCAGCAGTTACGTGGATGAGCAGTTCTTC	CASSYVDEQFF
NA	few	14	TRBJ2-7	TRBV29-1	TGCAGCGTAGTCCGGGACCCCCATAGCTACGAGCAGTACTTC	CSVVRDPHSYEQYF
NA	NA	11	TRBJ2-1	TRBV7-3	TGTGCCAGCAGCTTCTCAGGTGAGCAGTTCTTC	CASSFSGEQFF
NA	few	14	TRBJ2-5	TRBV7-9	TGTGCCAGCAGCTTTCCCAGGGCGTTTGGAGCCCAGTACTTC	CASSFPRAFGAQYF
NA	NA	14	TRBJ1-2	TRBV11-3	TGTGCCAGCAGCTTAGACGGGGGAGGCTATGGCTACACCTTC	CASSLDGGGYGYTF
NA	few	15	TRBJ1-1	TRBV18	TGTGCCAGCTCACCATTGGAGGGGTTGAACACTGAAGCTTTCTTT	CASSPLEGLNTEAFF
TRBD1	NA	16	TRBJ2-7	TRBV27	TGTGCCAGCAGTTCGACAGGGGCAGGTCTCGGATCCGAGCAGTACTTC	CASSSTGAGLGSEQYF
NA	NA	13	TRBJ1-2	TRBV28	TGTGCCAGCAGTTACAGTGGGACGATGGGCTACACCTTC	CASSYSGTMGYTF
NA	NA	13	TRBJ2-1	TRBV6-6	TGTGCCAGCAGTTACCTTTTAGTTGATGAGCAGTTCTTC	CASSYLLVDEQFF
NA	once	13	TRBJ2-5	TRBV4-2	TGTGCCAGCAGCCGAGAGTTACAAGAGACCCAGTACTTC	CASSRELQETQYF
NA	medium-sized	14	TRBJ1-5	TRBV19	TGTGCCAGTGGAGGTCTAGGGGCAGGTCAGCCCCAGCATTTT	CASGGLGAGQPQHF
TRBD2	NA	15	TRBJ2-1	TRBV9	TGTGCCAGCAGCGTACGGGGACTAGGACACAATGAGCAGTTCTTC	CASSVRGLGHNEQFF
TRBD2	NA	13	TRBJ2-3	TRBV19	TGTGCCAGTACGCGGGAGGGCCATAATACGCAGTATTTT	CASTREGHNTQYF
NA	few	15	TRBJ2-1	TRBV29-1	TGCAGCGTCGAGGTGCGGGCCTTCTCCTACAATGAGCAGTTCTTC	CSVEVRAFSYNEQFF
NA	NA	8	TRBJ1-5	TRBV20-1	TGCAGCAATCAGCCCCAGCATTTT	CSNQPQHF
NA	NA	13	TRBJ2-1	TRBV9	TGTGCCAGCAGCGTAGTCCGGGGCGGTGAGCAGTTCTTC	CASSVVRGGEQFF
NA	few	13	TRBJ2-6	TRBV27	TGTGCCAGCAGTTTTTCTGGGGCCAACGTCCTGACTTTC	CASSFSGANVLTF
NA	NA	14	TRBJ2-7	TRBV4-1	TGCGCCAGCAGCCAAGACTGGCTCTACTACGAGCAGTACTTC	CASSQDWLYYEQYF
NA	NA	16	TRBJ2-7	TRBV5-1	TGCGCCAGCAGCGGGCGGGGTGCGGGGACCTCCTACGAGCAGTACTTC	CASSGRGAGTSYEQYF
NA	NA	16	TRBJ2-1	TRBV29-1	TGCAGCGTTGGGAGGGTGTCGGTTAGCTCCTACAATGAGCAGTTCTTC	CSVGRVSVSSYNEQFF
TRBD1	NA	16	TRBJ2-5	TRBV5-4	TGTGCCAGCACCCGGGTGGGACAGGGGGCAAGGGAGACCCAGTACTTC	CASTRVGQGARETQYF
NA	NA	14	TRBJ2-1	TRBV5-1	TGCGCCAGCAGCTTGGGGGCAGGCTACAATGAGCAGTTCTTC	CASSLGAGYNEQFF
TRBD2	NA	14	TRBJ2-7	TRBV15	TGTGCCACGAGGAAAGCGGGAGACTCCTACGAGCAGTACTTC	CATRKAGDSYEQYF
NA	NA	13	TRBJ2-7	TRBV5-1	TGCGCCAGCAGCCCGGACGGCTTCGGCGAGCAGTACTTC	CASSPDGFGEQYF
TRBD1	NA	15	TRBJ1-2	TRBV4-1	TGCGCCAGCAGCCAACGCCGGGACAGCGACTATGGCTACACCTTC	CASSQRRDSDYGYTF
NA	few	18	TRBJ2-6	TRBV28	TGTGCCAGCAGTTTGCAGAGACTGTGGAGCTCTGGGGCCAACGTCCTGACTTTC	CASSLQRLWSSGANVLTF
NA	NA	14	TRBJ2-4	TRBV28	TGTGCCAGCAGTTTTAATCTAGCCAAAAACATTCAGTACTTC	CASSFNLAKNIQYF
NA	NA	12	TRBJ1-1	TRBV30	TGTGCCTGGAGTGAGGCGAACACTGAAGCTTTCTTT	CAWSEANTEAFF